This TCR beta chain emerged from a study of identifying expanded T cells in peripheral blood (dated by TCRdb to about 2019). Study-wide context: Technical replicates were generated by sequencing separate aliquots of the same genomic DNA pool, with four replicates compared pairwise.

Based on the germline V gene, the CDR1 and CDR2 sequences are SGHRS and YFSETQ. Between the V and J ends, shortened by 2 bases and 4 bases respectively, the junction contains 16 bases. The CDR3, cysteine through phenylalanine, is 16 amino acids long. Here the CDR3 DNA is all that survives: 48 bases in frame from base 1. During the collection period, no immune events, such as infections, were documented for the healthy donors. To calibrate time-dependent variance in a beta-binomial model of T-cell clone differential abundance, blood repertoires from healthy donors were used as a training cohort. The training cohort was composed of approximately 10 healthy donors, 3 female and 7 male. On average the donors were 43 years old, and their ages spanned roughly 29 to 70 years. Whole blood, obtained from a commercial supplier, was collected from each healthy donor at three time points spaced roughly 2 weeks apart. For immunosequencing, genomic DNA was extracted from unsorted whole blood.

TCRbeta CDR3 regions were profiled by bias-controlled multiplex PCR amplification of genomic DNA with the immunoSEQ Assay. Per the original workflow: To quantify the absolute abundance of each unique TCRbeta CDR3 region, the sequences were collapsed and filtered. Differential abundance was tested with two models: a binomial (Fisher-equivalent) model and a beta-binomial model that adds time-dependent variance fitted from healthy donors. Clones with fewer than 5 combined templates were excluded, and clones with Benjamini-Hochberg FDR below 0.01 were called differentially abundant. Beta-binomial variance was modeled as a function of total template count across the two samples using the form v = (b*log(k)+a)^2. TCRdb re-hosts the immuneACCESS table, in-frame sequences only. Its copies lack some clones; in the studies checked, an unresolved V gene accounts for under half of them, and the cause for the rest is not known. Clone size and the V and J calls come from that table; the DNA yielded D and trimming. Across this sample there are under 100,000 clones, with 70% to 90% seen only once. Of the sample, 7% to 7.5% is held by the ten largest clones.

Summary of the overall study and its limitations: Across all healthy-donor time intervals, the beta-binomial model significantly lowered both the number of clones called differentially abundant and the false-positive rate. Variance in clone template counts between roughly two-week samples significantly increased with total template count across all healthy donors. Between technical replicates the binomial model flagged about 1.2 differentially abundant clones, whereas over roughly 2 weeks the binomial model flagged about 16.4 and over about four weeks about 19. The authors expected biological variance in healthy repertoires might increase further over much longer intervals such as months to years.

Details on this clone: Its antigen is not yet known. No much larger clone exists at a distance of one base, and base qualities are not known.

The sequence links TRBV5-1 to TRBJ1-3; tentative D gene TRBD1, with 5 bases matching. Sequencing was done on a sample of blood. The sequence was obtained from a person aged 18-69 years in good health. The CDR3 reads CASSFGQGAAGNTIYF. The DNA reads as follows: TGCGCCAGCAGCTTCGGGCAGGGAGCGGCGGGAAACACCATATATTTT.